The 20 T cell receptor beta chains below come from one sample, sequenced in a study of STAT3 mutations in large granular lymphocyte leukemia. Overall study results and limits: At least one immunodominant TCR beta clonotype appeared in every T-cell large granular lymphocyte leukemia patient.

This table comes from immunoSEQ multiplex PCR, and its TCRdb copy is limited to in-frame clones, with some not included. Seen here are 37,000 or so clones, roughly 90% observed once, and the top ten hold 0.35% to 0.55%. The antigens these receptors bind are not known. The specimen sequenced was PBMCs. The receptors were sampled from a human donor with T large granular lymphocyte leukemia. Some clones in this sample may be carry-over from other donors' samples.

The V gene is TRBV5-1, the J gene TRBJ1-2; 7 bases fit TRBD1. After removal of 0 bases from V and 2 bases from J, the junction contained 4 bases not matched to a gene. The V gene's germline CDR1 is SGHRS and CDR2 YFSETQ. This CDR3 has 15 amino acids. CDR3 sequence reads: CASSLVRGQNYGYTF. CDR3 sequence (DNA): TGCGCCAGCAGCTTGGTGAGGGGACAGAACTATGGCTACACCTTC. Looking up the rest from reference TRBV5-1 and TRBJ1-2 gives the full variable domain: KAGVTQTPRYLIKTRGQQVTLSCSPISGHRSVSWYQQTPGQGLQFLFEYFSETQRNKGNFPGRFSGRQFSNSRSEMNVSTLELGDSALYLCASSLVRGQNYGYTFGSGTRLTVV.

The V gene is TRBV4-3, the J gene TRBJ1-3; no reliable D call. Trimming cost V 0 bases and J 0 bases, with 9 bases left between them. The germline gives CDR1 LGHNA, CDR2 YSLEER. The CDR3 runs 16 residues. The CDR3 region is CASSQDGGFSGNTIYF. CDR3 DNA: TGCGCCAGCAGCCAAGATGGCGGTTTCTCTGGAAACACCATATATTTT.

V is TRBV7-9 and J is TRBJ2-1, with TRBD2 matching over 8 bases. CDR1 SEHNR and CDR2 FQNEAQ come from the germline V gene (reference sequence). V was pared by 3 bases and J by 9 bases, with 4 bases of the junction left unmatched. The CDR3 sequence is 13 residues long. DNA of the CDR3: TGTGCCAGCAGCTTCGGGAGGGCCGGTGAGCAGTTCTTC. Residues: CASSFGRAGEQFF.

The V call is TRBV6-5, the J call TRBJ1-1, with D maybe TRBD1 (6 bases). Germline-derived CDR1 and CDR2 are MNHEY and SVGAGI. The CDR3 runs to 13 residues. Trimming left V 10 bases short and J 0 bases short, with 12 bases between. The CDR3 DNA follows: TGTGCCACCACAGGGAACATGAACACTGAAGCTTTCTTT. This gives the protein CATTGNMNTEAFF.

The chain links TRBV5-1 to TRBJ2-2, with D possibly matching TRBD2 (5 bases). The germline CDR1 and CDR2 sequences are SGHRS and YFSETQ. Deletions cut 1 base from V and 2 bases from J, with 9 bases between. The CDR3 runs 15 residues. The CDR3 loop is CASSLSGVNTGELFF. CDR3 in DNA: TGCGCCAGCAGCTTGTCCGGGGTAAACACCGGGGAGCTGTTTTTT. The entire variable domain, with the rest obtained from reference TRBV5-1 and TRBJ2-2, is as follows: KAGVTQTPRYLIKTRGQQVTLSCSPISGHRSVSWYQQTPGQGLQFLFEYFSETQRNKGNFPGRFSGRQFSNSRSEMNVSTLELGDSALYLCASSLSGVNTGELFFGEGSRLTVL.

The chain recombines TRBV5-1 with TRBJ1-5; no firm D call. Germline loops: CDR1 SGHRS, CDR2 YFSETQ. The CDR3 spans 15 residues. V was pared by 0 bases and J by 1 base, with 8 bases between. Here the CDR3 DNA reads TGCGCCAGCAGCTTGGCCGGTCGGAGCAATCAGCCCCAGCATTTT. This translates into CASSLAGRSNQPQHF.

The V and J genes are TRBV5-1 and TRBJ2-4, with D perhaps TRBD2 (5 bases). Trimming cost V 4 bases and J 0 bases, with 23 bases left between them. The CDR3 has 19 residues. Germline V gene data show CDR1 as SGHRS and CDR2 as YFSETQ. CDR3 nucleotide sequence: TGCGCCAGCAGCCCCGAGGAAGCAACGGGATCTTTAGCCAAAAACATTCAGTACTTC. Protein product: CASSPEEATGSLAKNIQYF. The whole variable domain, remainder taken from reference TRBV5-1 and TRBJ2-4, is KAGVTQTPRYLIKTRGQQVTLSCSPISGHRSVSWYQQTPGQGLQFLFEYFSETQRNKGNFPGRFSGRQFSNSRSEMNVSTLELGDSALYLCASSPEEATGSLAKNIQYFGAGTRLSVL.

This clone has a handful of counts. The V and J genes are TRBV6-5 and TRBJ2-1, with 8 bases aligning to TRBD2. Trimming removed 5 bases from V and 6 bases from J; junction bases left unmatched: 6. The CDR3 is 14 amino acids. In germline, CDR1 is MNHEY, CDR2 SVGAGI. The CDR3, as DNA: TGTGCCAGCAGTAACCCGGGAGGGGCCAATGAGCAGTTCTTC. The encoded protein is CASSNPGGANEQFF.

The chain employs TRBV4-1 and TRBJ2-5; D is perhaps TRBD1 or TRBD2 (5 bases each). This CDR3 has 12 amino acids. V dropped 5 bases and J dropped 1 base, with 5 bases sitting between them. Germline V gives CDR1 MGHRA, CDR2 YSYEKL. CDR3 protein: CASSGTQETQYF. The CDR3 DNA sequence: TGCGCCAGCAGCGGGACCCAAGAGACCCAGTACTTC.

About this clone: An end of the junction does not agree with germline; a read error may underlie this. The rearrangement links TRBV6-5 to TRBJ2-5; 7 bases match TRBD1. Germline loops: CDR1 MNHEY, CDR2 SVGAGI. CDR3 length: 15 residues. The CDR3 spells CASSYSNRGQETQYF. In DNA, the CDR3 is TGTGCCAGCAGCTACTCAAACAGGGGCCAAGAGACCCAGTACTTC.

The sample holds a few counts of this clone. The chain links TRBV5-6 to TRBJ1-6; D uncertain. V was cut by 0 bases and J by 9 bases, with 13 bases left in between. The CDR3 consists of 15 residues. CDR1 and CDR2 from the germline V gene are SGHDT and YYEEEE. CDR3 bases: TGTGCCAGCAGCTTGGCCTCCGCGTACAGTTCACCCCTCCACTTT. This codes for CASSLASAYSSPLHF.

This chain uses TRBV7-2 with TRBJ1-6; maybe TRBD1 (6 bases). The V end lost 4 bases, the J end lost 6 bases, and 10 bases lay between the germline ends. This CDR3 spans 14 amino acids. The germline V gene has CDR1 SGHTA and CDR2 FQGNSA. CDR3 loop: CASSSGQINSPLHF. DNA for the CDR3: TGTGCCAGCAGCTCCGGACAGATTAATTCACCCCTCCACTTT. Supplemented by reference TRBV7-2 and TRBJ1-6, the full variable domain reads GAGVSQSPSNKVTEKGKDVELRCDPISGHTALYWYRQSLGQGLEFLIYFQGNSAPDKSGLPSDRFSAERTGGSVSTLTIQRTQQEDSAVYLCASSSGQINSPLHFGNGTRLTVT.

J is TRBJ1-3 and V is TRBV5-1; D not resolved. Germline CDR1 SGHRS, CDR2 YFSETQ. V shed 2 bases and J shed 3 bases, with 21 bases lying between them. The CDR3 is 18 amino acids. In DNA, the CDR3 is TGCGCCAGCAGCTTCAGTAGCGCAGGAACTTCAGGTGGAAACACCATATATTTT. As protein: CASSFSSAGTSGGNTIYF. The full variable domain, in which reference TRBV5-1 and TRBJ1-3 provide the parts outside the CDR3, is KAGVTQTPRYLIKTRGQQVTLSCSPISGHRSVSWYQQTPGQGLQFLFEYFSETQRNKGNFPGRFSGRQFSNSRSEMNVSTLELGDSALYLCASSFSSAGTSGGNTIYFGEGSWLTVV.

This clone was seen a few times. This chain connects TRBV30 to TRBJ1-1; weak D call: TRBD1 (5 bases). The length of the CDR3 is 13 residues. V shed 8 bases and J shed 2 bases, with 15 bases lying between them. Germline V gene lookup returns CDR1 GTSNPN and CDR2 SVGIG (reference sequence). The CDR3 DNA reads TGTGCCAGAACCGGGACGGAAAACACTGAAGCTTTCTTT. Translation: CARTGTENTEAFF.

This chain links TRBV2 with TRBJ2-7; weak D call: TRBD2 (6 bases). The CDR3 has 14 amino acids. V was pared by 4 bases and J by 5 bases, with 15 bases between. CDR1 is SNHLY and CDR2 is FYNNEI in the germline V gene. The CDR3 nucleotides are TGTGCCAGCAGTGCCAGCGGGCCTACGGACGAGCAGTACTTC. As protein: CASSASGPTDEQYF.

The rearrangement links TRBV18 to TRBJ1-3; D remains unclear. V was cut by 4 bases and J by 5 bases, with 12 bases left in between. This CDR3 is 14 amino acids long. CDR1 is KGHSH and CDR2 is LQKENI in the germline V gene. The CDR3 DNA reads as TGTGCCAGCTCACTTAATGCTGAGCGAAACACCATATATTTT. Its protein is CASSLNAERNTIYF.

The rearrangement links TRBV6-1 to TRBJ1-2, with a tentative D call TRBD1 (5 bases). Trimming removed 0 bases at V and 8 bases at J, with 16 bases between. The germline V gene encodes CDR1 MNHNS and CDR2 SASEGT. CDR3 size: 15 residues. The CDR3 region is CASSEAPRDRGGYTF. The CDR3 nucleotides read TGTGCCAGCAGTGAAGCACCCCGGGACCGTGGGGGCTACACCTTC.

CDR3 DNA sequence: TGTGCCAGCAGCCCAAGACAGGGCGATTCACCCCTCCACTTT. Translation: CASSPRQGDSPLHF. The V call is TRBV5-6, the J call TRBJ1-6, with 7 positions matching TRBD1. CDR3 size: 14 residues. Germline CDR1 is SGHDT and CDR2 is YYEEEE. Trimming removed 4 bases from V and 8 bases from J; junction bases left unmatched: 6.

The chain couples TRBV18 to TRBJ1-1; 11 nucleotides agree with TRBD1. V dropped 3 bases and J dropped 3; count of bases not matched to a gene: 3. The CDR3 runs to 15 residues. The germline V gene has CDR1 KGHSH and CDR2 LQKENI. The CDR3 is CASSPRTGGDTEAFF. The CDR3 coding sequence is TGTGCCAGCTCACCCCGGACAGGGGGCGACACTGAAGCTTTCTTT.

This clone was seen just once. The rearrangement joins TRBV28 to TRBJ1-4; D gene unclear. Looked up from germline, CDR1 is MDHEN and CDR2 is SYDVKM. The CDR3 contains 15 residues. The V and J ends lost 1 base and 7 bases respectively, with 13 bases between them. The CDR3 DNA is TGTGCCAGCAGTTTATCGGGTCGAAGCGGTGAAAAACTGTTTTTT. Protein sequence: CASSLSGRSGEKLFF.